This T cell receptor (beta chain) was recovered during a study of cytomegalovirus exposure and HLA in healthy donors (TCRdb year 2017). For the wider study: An earlier analysis of some 600 of the donors reported approximately 260 Gb of sequence data and roughly 120 million unique TCR beta sequences obtained from roughly 180 million T cells. An early release covering roughly 580 HLA-typed donors comprised about 320 gigabases of sequencing data and around 85 million unique TCR sequences. Of the roughly 420 genotyped donors, 75% to 85% were placed in the genetic ancestry cluster associated with self-reported Caucasian donors. The aim of the study was to test whether cataloging public T cell receptors could identify signatures of past pathogen exposure. Using immunosequencing, the study profiled T cell repertoires from about 610 subjects and related those repertoires to cytomegalovirus serostatus. Along with the approximately 650-subject first cohort, a separate validation cohort of 120 different subjects was used. To predict cytomegalovirus infection status, the study brought together high-throughput TCR immunosequencing, statistical association of individual TCRs with disease status, and machine learning. A later analysis re-examined previously published TCR beta repertoires from roughly 720 donors and added high-resolution HLA genotyping to investigate patterns of TCR occurrence. Rather than using new phenotypic data, the later analysis identified candidate immune exposures from TCR beta sequences and from how often those sequences occurred across donors. In an earlier analysis of roughly 540 of the donors, high-throughput TCR beta sequencing was used to judge whether each TCR beta V gene segment behaved as functional or pseudogenic. Donor age, sex, ethnicity and CMV serostatus were compiled alongside the repertoire data. A later genetic analysis used genome-wide SNP genotypes for about 65% of the 666 donors, treating that subset as a discovery cohort. All discovery cohort repertoires had been generated using a single sequencing platform. Class I and class II HLA loci were covered by the typing at four-digit resolution. The number of typed donors differed by locus: roughly 629-640 for A, B, C, DRB1 and DQB1; 500 to 550 for DQA1; 606 for DPA1; and 400 to 480 for DPB1. Four to six DR-DQ haplotypes were handled as single units for association and clustering, since linkage in the cohort was strong. Among 398 genotyped donors of the cohort, an average of approximately 240,000 unique TCR beta nucleotide sequences were sequenced per donor, 15% to 20% of them non-productive.

About this clone itself: Its antigen specificity is not known. Base qualities are not recorded, but no much larger clone differs from it by a single base.

In total, around 600 healthy bone marrow donors made up the cohort. At the time of sampling, all cohort members were nominally healthy, though unrecorded immune exposures were likely present. The donor tested CMV seropositive and was one of the 289 seropositive cohort members. A peripheral blood sample was collected from each donor, and TCR beta sequencing was performed on peripheral blood mononuclear cells. The Qiagen DNeasy Blood Extraction Kit was used to extract genomic DNA from the blood cell samples. Library method: the immunoSEQ multiplex PCR assay. A mixture of 60 forward primers for TCR Vbeta segments and 13 reverse primers for TCR Jbeta segments was used in the multiplex PCR. A multiplex PCR assay on genomic DNA amplified the CDR3 region of rearranged TCR beta genes. The amplified TCR beta libraries were sequenced on the Illumina HiSeq System as 87-base-pair reads. From the authors' description of their analysis: A later analysis tallied about 77 million unique TCR beta chains across the 666 repertoires, and about 12 million of those chains were shared by two or more donors. Raw reads were error-corrected and collapsed into unique sequences by a nearest-neighbor algorithm in which closely related sequences were merged to remove PCR and sequencing errors. To assign V, D and J gene segments, CDR3 sequences were aligned to IMGT reference sequences. For a sequence to be retained, at least a six-nucleotide match to both a V gene segment and a J gene segment was required. Rearrangements were called productive when the CDR3 lacked stop codons and stayed in frame with V and J; all others were non-productive. Following IMGT convention, CDR3 was defined as the stretch from the second conserved V-encoded cysteine to the conserved J-encoded phenylalanine. In an earlier analysis of roughly 580 of the donors, sequences lacking an unambiguous match to a single V gene segment were excluded. An earlier analysis of approximately 590 of the donors called V segments functional above 56.7% productive rearrangements and segregating when the between-donor standard deviation exceeded 5%. A statistical classification framework was developed to diagnose cytomegalovirus status using the catalog of TCR beta chain sequences. In a later analysis, TCR nucleotide sequences were compared against IMGT/GENE-DB human TR gene sequences so that V and J genes could be assigned. The TCRdist pipeline was used in a later analysis to assign CDR3 sequences and most-parsimonious VDJ recombination scenarios. A later analysis defined each TCR beta chain by its CDR3 amino acid sequence plus V-gene family, and excluded reads lacking a unique V-gene family. As a way to deal with suspected cross-contamination and a sequencing artifact, a later analysis dropped 450 to 600 nucleotide sequences that were highly shared and had low generation probability. In a later analysis, a clonal expansion index for each public chain was calculated from normalized within-repertoire ranks of inferred template counts. In a later analysis, generation probabilities were computed with a VDJ recombination model fitted to out-of-frame rearrangements, and the resulting probabilities were checked against IGoR. Hypergeometric tests were used in a later analysis to score TCR-TCR, TCR-HLA and TCR-CMV co-occurrence, with a repertoire-size bias correction applied to the TCR pairs. To estimate false discovery rates, a later analysis permuted the HLA or CMV assignments 20 times. In a later analysis, co-occurring TCRs were grouped using DBSCAN, and TCRdist sequence similarity was added for clustering within HLA-allele-positive subsets. For co-occurrence clustering, repertoires with fewer than 30,000 or more than 120,000 public chains were excluded, along with roughly five repertoires with anomalous nucleotide sharing. The source is immuneACCESS, and TCRdb retained only in-frame sequences with V and J called. Part of the clones is not carried over; for the studies checked, unresolved V genes explain less than half of this, and the remainder is unexplained. V, J and clone size are taken as reported in that table, and D and trimming were inferred from the DNA itself. The sample profile shows 150,000 to 200,000 clones; over 65% of them were found once. Roughly 2.6% of the sample is held by the ten biggest clonotypes.

Paper-wide results and their limitations: While some public TCRs were present in many individuals, most TCR sequences turned up only very rarely across donors. An association between a missense DCLRE1C variant and V-gene and J-gene trimming of TCR beta chains was found in a later genetic analysis and replicated in an independent cohort. The presence/absence analyses assumed that sequencing depth was roughly uniform across donors, and that assumption may not be true. Broadly in line with IMGT annotations, most TCR beta V segments showed up in productive rearrangements about 90% or about 30% of the time in an earlier analysis of roughly 590 of the donors. When HLA alleles, especially DR and DQ, strongly co-occurred, attributing TCR associations to individual alleles was difficult. Immune exposure information for the cohort was limited to CMV serostatus. The study gave a list of some 150 TCR beta chains associated with cytomegalovirus. Linkage disequilibrium might explain the correlated functional status among segregating V segments, but an unknown experimental factor could not be excluded. Compared with equally common non-associated chains, HLA-associated TCR beta chains in a later analysis were more clonally expanded and had lower generation probabilities. According to a later analysis, parvovirus B19, influenza, CMV and Epstein-Barr virus appeared linked to several top co-occurrence clusters. In a later analysis, most CMV-associated TCR beta chains were found to appear HLA-restricted, with HLA associations seemingly driven largely by CMV exposure. Three of the identified cytomegalovirus-associated TCR beta chains were confirmed in vitro to be specific for cytomegalovirus antigens. The authors suggested that the approach could potentially be extended to other disease states and immunological phenotypes. A further reported finding was that TCR beta sequences accurately predicted the HLA-A and HLA-B alleles for most subjects in the first cohort. According to a later genetic analysis, donors in an Asian-associated ancestry cluster had fewer N-insertions in productive TCRs than the approximately 650-donor mean. Because counts were too low, seventeen rarely observed V segments, including chromosome 9 orphons, were left out of the earlier analysis of a few hundred of the donors. In this cohort, only TCR beta chains were sequenced, and detectable features were limited by the absence of alpha or paired-chain data. At a false discovery rate of 0.05, a later analysis linked 15,000 to 20,000 TCR beta sequences to specific HLA alleles. A later analysis found that TCR association rates varied across HLA loci, with DRB1 alleles showing the most associated TCRs and HLA-C alleles the fewest. Because some donors lacked HLA typing at each locus, the association tests relied only on the typed subset. A group of highly shared sequence variants was considered likely to be a technical artifact of the sequencing pipeline. Cytomegalovirus status was reported to be diagnosed by the classifier with high specificity and sensitivity in both the original and validation cohorts. Because the 87-base-pair reads could not distinguish some IMGT-functional V segments, including TRBV6-2 and TRBV6-3, those segments were excluded.

Looking up the germline V gene yields CDR1 LGHNA and CDR2 YSLEER. The cysteine opens and the phenylalanine closes a CDR3 of 15 amino acids. Here the CDR3 DNA is all that survives: 45 bases in frame from base 1. Trimming removed 4 bases from V and 4 bases from J, leaving 13 bases between the germline ends. The source of this sequence is a woman aged 45 to 65 in good health and CMV-seropositive. The sample consisted of PBMCs. The chain couples TRBV4-3 to TRBJ2-2; TRBD2 is possibly the D segment (6 matching bases). In nucleotides, the sequence is TGCGCCAGCAGCCCCCGGGACTTAACCACCGGGGAGCTGTTTTTT. It specifies CASSPRDLTTGELFF.